This entry is about one T cell receptor beta chain. The antigen remains undetermined. The sample originates from a study of shared clonotypes between healthy human individuals. Study results and caveats: When compared with the clonotypes that were shared by all four sorted-subset donors, the non-shared clonotypes turned out to have lower generation probabilities. Sequencing depth was predicted to influence how clonotypes are shared among donors. Limited genetic and exposure-history diversity came from having few donors.

Profiled with immunoSEQ multiplex PCR; TCRdb holds only in-frame clones, not every one. The table lists 1,500,000 or so clones, roughly 96% of them singletons, with approximately 1.2% in the top ten. The source of this sequence is a man aged 25 to 40 in good health. What was sequenced was naive CD4+ T cells sorted from blood. As for subset: CD45RA+ positively selected.

This CDR3 reads CASSPQQVPYNEQFF. CDR3 DNA sequence: TGTGCCAGCAGTCCCCAGCAAGTCCCCTACAATGAGCAGTTCTTC. The chain uses TRBV27 and TRBJ2-1, with no clear D. Germline V gives CDR1 MNHEY, CDR2 SMNVEV (reference sequence). The CDR3 consists of 15 residues. Trimming stripped 5 bases from V and 2 bases from J, with 13 bases between.